The rows below give T cell receptor beta chains drawn from one sample of a study of T cells in localized non-small cell lung cancer. The assay was immunoSEQ multiplex PCR, and TCRdb's table has in-frame clones only and misses some. The table has about 37,000 clones, approximately 90% seen once. The sequencing used peripheral blood mononuclear cells, collected before any cancer treatment. These receptors all stem from a female donor older than 55 with stage II lung adenocarcinoma. Both conserved end residues are part of each CDR3. The D gene is left open where the match is weak. Only some rows state a clone size, as once, few, many or a class for expanded clones.

D,V,size,J,CDR3,DNA
.,TRBV7-2,.,TRBJ2-1,CASSIRGGENEQFF,TGTGCCAGCAGCATACGAGGGGGGGAAAATGAGCAGTTCTTC
.,TRBV19,.,TRBJ1-2,CASSIGVQVNYGYTF,TGTGCCAGTAGTATAGGCGTACAGGTTAACTATGGCTACACCTTC
.,TRBV4-2,.,TRBJ1-4,CASSQDPGVNEKLFF,TGTGCCAGCAGCCAAGATCCGGGGGTTAATGAAAAACTGTTTTTT
.,TRBV5-1,.,TRBJ2-3,CASSLDASSTDTQYF,TGCGCCAGCAGCTTAGACGCCTCTAGCACAGATACGCAGTATTTT
.,TRBV29-1,.,TRBJ2-1,CSVVPASYNEQFF,TGCAGCGTTGTTCCCGCCAGCTACAATGAGCAGTTCTTC
.,TRBV14,.,TRBJ2-7,CASGQATFSEQYF,TGTGCCAGCGGCCAAGCAACGTTCTCCGAGCAGTACTTC
.,TRBV9,.,TRBJ2-3,CASSVGATDTQYF,TGTGCCAGCAGCGTAGGAGCAACAGATACGCAGTATTTT
.,TRBV18,.,TRBJ2-1,CASSPNRASSYNEQFF,TGTGCCAGCTCCCCCAACAGGGCCAGCTCCTACAATGAGCAGTTCTTC
TRBD2,TRBV10-3,.,TRBJ2-1,CATVSSGGAYNEQFF,TGTGCCACGGTTAGCTCCGGGGGGGCCTACAATGAGCAGTTCTTC
.,TRBV18,few,TRBJ2-3,CASSPEFTTQYF,TGTGCCAGCTCACCAGAATTTACCACGCAGTATTTT
.,TRBV27,.,TRBJ1-2,CASSLSSHVDLYGYTF,TGTGCCAGCAGTTTATCCTCCCACGTCGATCTATATGGCTACACCTTC
.,TRBV18,.,TRBJ2-7,CASSPLAYEQYF,TGTGCCAGCTCACCACTAGCCTACGAGCAGTACTTC
TRBD1,TRBV28,few,TRBJ2-7,CASRPSGTGAYEQYF,TGTGCCAGCAGACCCTCCGGGACAGGGGCCTACGAGCAGTACTTC
.,TRBV4-3,.,TRBJ2-2,CASSQVREDTGELFF,TGCGCCAGCAGCCAAGTTAGGGAGGACACCGGGGAGCTGTTTTTT
.,TRBV5-4,.,TRBJ2-3,CASSPRGGRGTDTQYF,TGTGCCAGCAGCCCGAGGGGGGGCAGGGGCACAGATACGCAGTATTTT
TRBD2,TRBV7-9,.,TRBJ2-7,CASSPLAGTYEQYF,TGTGCCAGCAGCCCTCTAGCGGGCACCTACGAGCAGTACTTC